The 29 T cell receptor beta chains given below trace back to one sample, sequenced in a study of cytomegalovirus exposure and HLA in healthy donors. This PCR relied on a set of 60 Vbeta primers and 13 Jbeta primers. The assay was immunoSEQ multiplex PCR, and TCRdb's table has in-frame clones only and misses some. Of 130,000 or so clones in the sample, more than 60% were seen once. The specimen was PBMCs. The receptors derive from a middle-aged woman in good health and CMV-seropositive.

This sequence joins TRBV4-3 and TRBJ2-5, with 10 bases matching TRBD2. The V gene end was trimmed by 1 base and the J gene end by 5 bases; junction bases not matched to a gene: 13. This CDR3 has 18 amino acids. Per germline, CDR1 LGHNA and CDR2 YSLEER. The CDR3 DNA reads as TGCGCCAGCAGCCAAGGTTTTAGCGGGGGGACTCGCGGGGAGACCCAGTACTTC. Translated: CASSQGFSGGTRGETQYF.

This chain joins TRBV18 and TRBJ1-2, with D hard to call. The germline V gene encodes CDR1 KGHSH and CDR2 LQKENI. Trimming took off 5 bases at V and 3 bases at J, with 13 bases between the two ends. This CDR3 region has 14 residues. CDR3 nucleotides: TGTGCCAGCTCAGACTACATGGGAGACTATGGCTACACCTTC. Translating gives CASSDYMGDYGYTF. The entire variable domain, with the rest obtained from reference TRBV18 and TRBJ1-2, is as follows: NAGVMQNPRHLVRRRGQEARLRCSPMKGHSHVYWYRQLPEEGLKFMVYLQKENIIDESGMPKERFSAEFPKEGPSILRIQQVVRGDSAAYFCASSDYMGDYGYTFGSGTRLTVV.

The rearrangement uses TRBV30 and TRBJ2-7; 11 bases map to TRBD1. CDR1 and CDR2 from the germline V gene are GTSNPN and SVGIG (reference sequence). After removal of 5 bases from V and 6 bases from J, the junction contained 6 bases not matched to a gene. The CDR3 runs to 13 residues. Here the CDR3 DNA reads TGTGCCTGGGGTAGGGACAGGGGGGGCGAGCAGTACTTC. This encodes CAWGRDRGGEQYF. Full variable domain (rest looked up from reference TRBV30 and TRBJ2-7): SQTIHQWPATLVQPVGSPLSLECTVEGTSNPNLYWYRQAAGRGLQLLFYSVGIGQISSEVPQNLSASRPQDRQFILSSKKLLLSDSGFYLCAWGRDRGGEQYFGPGTRLTVT.

V usage is TRBV9 and J usage is TRBJ2-2, with D possibly being TRBD1 (6 bases). V gave up 3 bases and J gave up 0 bases, with 9 bases separating them. The CDR3 has 15 residues. Germline-derived CDR1 and CDR2 are SGDLS and YYNGEE. The CDR3 bases are TGTGCCAGCAGCGCCCGGACAGCGAACACCGGGGAGCTGTTTTTT. This translates into CASSARTANTGELFF.

This clone has only one observation. V gene TRBV7-9 combines with J gene TRBJ2-2, with a possible D match to TRBD1 (5 bases). CDR1 is SEHNR, CDR2 FQNEAQ, per germline (reference sequence). The CDR3 has 13 amino acids. V was cut by 5 bases and J by 4 bases, with 8 bases left in between. CDR3 bases: TGTGCCAGCAGCCCCAGGGCCACCGGGGAGCTGTTTTTT. It is translated as CASSPRATGELFF.

The rearrangement joins TRBV30 to TRBJ1-3, with TRBD1 as a possible D gene (6 bases). V was trimmed by 0 bases and J by 4 bases, leaving 13 bases between them. The CDR3 contains 15 residues. The V gene's germline CDR1 is GTSNPN and CDR2 SVGIG (reference sequence). Here the CDR3 DNA reads TGTGCCTGGAGTGTACTAAGGGGGTCAGGAAACACCATATATTTT. Translated, it gives CAWSVLRGSGNTIYF.

The V and J genes are TRBV5-1 and TRBJ2-3; no clear D. The germline V gene encodes CDR1 SGHRS and CDR2 YFSETQ. Trimming removed 5 bases at V and 6 bases at J, with 13 bases between. The CDR3 spans 13 residues. CDR3 region: CASSPTSSDTQYF. CDR3 in DNA: TGCGCCAGCAGTCCGACAAGTTCGGATACGCAGTATTTT.

The chain combines TRBV29-1 with TRBJ2-1; tentative D call: TRBD1 (6 bases). Trimming shortened V by 6 bases and J by 6 bases, and 9 bases separated the two germline ends. CDR3 length: 11 amino acids. Germline values: CDR1 SQVTM, CDR2 ANQGSEA. Here the CDR3 reads CSVRGTNEQFF. DNA for the CDR3: TGCAGCGTAAGGGGGACCAATGAGCAGTTCTTC.

The chain is built from TRBV27 and TRBJ2-6, with D possibly TRBD2 on 6 matching bases. Germline CDR1 reads MNHEY; CDR2 reads SMNVEV (reference sequence). The CDR3 length is 17 residues. V dropped 2 bases and J dropped 0 bases, with 11 bases sitting between them. The CDR3 DNA follows: TGTGCCAGCAGTTTACAGGGAGGAACCTCTGGGGCCAACGTCCTGACTTTC. This translates into CASSLQGGTSGANVLTF.

The CDR3 protein is CASSYQGADYGYTF. CDR3 sequence (DNA): TGTGCCAGCAGCTATCAGGGGGCGGACTATGGCTACACCTTC. The chain uses TRBV14 and TRBJ1-2, with 8 bases lining up with TRBD1. Germline CDR1 reads SGHDN; CDR2 reads FVKESK. The CDR3 length is 14 residues. The ends lost 5 bases at V and 3 bases at J; junction bases unmatched: 5.

CDR3 amino acids: CASSLQRGSGNEQFF. As DNA, the CDR3 is TGTGCCAGCTCACTCCAGCGGGGGAGTGGGAATGAGCAGTTCTTC. The chain links TRBV18 to TRBJ2-1; 8 nucleotides line up with TRBD2. V lost 4 bases to trimming and J lost 7 bases; unmatched junction nucleotides: 9. The germline gives CDR1 KGHSH, CDR2 LQKENI. The CDR3 sequence is 15 residues long.

This clone has only one observation. The rearrangement links TRBV14 to TRBJ1-2; the match to TRBD1 covers 9 bases. Unmatched junction bases numbered 6, after V lost 0 bases and J lost 4 bases. The CDR3 contains 16 residues. CDR1 is SGHDN and CDR2 is FVKESK in the germline V gene. CDR3 nucleotide sequence: TGTGCCAGCAGCCAAGATCTCTCGGGACAGGGCTATGGCTACACCTTC. Translating it yields CASSQDLSGQGYGYTF.

V and J are TRBV4-2 and TRBJ2-1; 7 nucleotides match TRBD2. Germline CDR1 reads LGHNA; CDR2 reads YNFKEQ. The CDR3 has 15 amino acids. Unmatched junction bases numbered 2, after V lost 0 bases and J lost 3 bases. CDR3 sequence: CASSQEAGVYNEQFF. The CDR3 DNA reads TGTGCCAGCAGCCAAGAGGCGGGGGTCTACAATGAGCAGTTCTTC.

CDR3 DNA: TGTGCCAGCAGCTTAAACCCCCTAGCGGGGGGACCGAGCTCCTACAATGAGCAGTTCTTC. Translating it yields CASSLNPLAGGPSSYNEQFF. This chain uses TRBV7-7 with TRBJ2-1; 11 bases agree with TRBD2. The CDR3 spans 20 residues. J lost 0 bases, V lost 2 bases, and 12 bases had no gene match. Per germline, CDR1 SSHAT and CDR2 FNYEAQ (reference sequence).

The genes are TRBV7-2 and TRBJ2-7; D is perhaps TRBD2 (7 bases). V dropped 1 base and J dropped 6 bases, with 13 bases sitting between them. The CDR3 extends over 14 amino acids. Germline loops: CDR1 SGHTA, CDR2 FQGNSA. This chain's CDR3 is CASSLVRGASEQYF. In DNA, the CDR3 is TGTGCCAGCAGCTTAGTACGGGGGGCCTCCGAGCAGTACTTC.

The gene calls are TRBV19 and TRBJ2-5; D is unresolved. Germline assignment: CDR1 LNHDA and CDR2 SQIVND (reference sequence). Trimming removed 3 bases from V and 1 base from J, with 9 bases in between. The CDR3 is 14 amino acids. CDR3 in amino acids: CASSISTVQETQYF. CDR3 DNA sequence: TGTGCCAGTAGTATCTCAACGGTCCAAGAGACCCAGTACTTC.

The chain is built from TRBV30 and TRBJ2-7; 11 nucleotides line up with TRBD2. J gave up 4 bases and V 5 bases, and 7 bases lay outside the gene matches. CDR1 GTSNPN and CDR2 SVGIG come from the germline V gene (reference sequence). This CDR3 is built from 14 residues. The CDR3 DNA reads as TGTGCCTGGGCACCGGGACTAGCGGAATACGAGCAGTACTTC. It codes for CAWAPGLAEYEQYF.

V and J are TRBV28 and TRBJ2-3, with 14 bases aligning to TRBD2. This CDR3 region has 15 residues. Trimming at V came to 7 bases and at J to 8 bases, leaving 8 bases not matched to a gene. Germline V gene sequence: CDR1 MDHEN, CDR2 SYDVKM. CDR3 amino acids: CASNLLGLAGGTQYF. As DNA, the CDR3 is TGTGCCAGCAACCTCCTAGGACTAGCGGGGGGTACGCAGTATTTT.

This chain connects TRBV9 to TRBJ2-3; 9 nucleotides line up with TRBD2. Looked up from germline, CDR1 is SGDLS and CDR2 is YYNGEE. The V segment lost 2 bases and the J segment 4 bases; nucleotides outside the gene matches: 5. The CDR3 totals 15 residues. The CDR3 bases are TGTGCCAGCAGCGTTGGCGGGAGGGCCTCAGATACGCAGTATTTT. It specifies CASSVGGRASDTQYF.

The chain uses TRBV19 and TRBJ2-5; D not resolved. This CDR3 is 14 amino acids long. The V gene's germline CDR1 is LNHDA and CDR2 SQIVND (reference sequence). Trimming cost V 3 bases and J 4 bases, with 12 bases left between them. DNA for the CDR3: TGTGCCAGTAGTATGTACAGTCAGGCAGAGACCCAGTACTTC. Protein product: CASSMYSQAETQYF.

The chain carries TRBV7-9 and TRBJ1-5, with D maybe TRBD1 (6 bases). Deletions cut 5 bases from V and 4 bases from J, with 9 bases between. This CDR3 comprises 13 residues. Germline-derived CDR1 and CDR2 are SEHNR and FQNEAQ (reference sequence). This CDR3 is CASSLQGNQPQHF. The CDR3 region has the DNA TGTGCCAGCAGCCTACAGGGAAATCAGCCCCAGCATTTT.

The rearrangement uses TRBV15 and TRBJ2-7, with 9 bases aligning to TRBD1. After removal of 3 bases from V and 5 bases from J, the junction contained 8 bases not matched to a gene. CDR1 is LNHNV and CDR2 is YYDKDF in the germline V gene (reference sequence). The length of the CDR3 is 15 residues. CDR3 sequence reads: CATSREWTGANEQYF. DNA for the CDR3: TGTGCCACCAGCAGGGAGTGGACAGGGGCAAACGAGCAGTACTTC.

Only one count was recorded for this clone. This chain links TRBV4-1 with TRBJ1-5; D remains ambiguous. The CDR3 is 14 amino acids. V lost 0 bases to trimming and J lost 12 bases, with 15 bases between them. In germline, CDR1 is MGHRA, CDR2 YSYEKL. The CDR3 DNA sequence: TGCGCCAGCAGCCAAGAGGCGACAAGGATGGGCCAGCATTTT. It is translated as CASSQEATRMGQHF.

This chain links TRBV11-3 with TRBJ1-5; 9 bases fit TRBD1. J lost 3 bases, V lost 5 bases, and 8 bases had no gene match. CDR1 is SGHNT and CDR2 is YENEEA in the germline V gene. The CDR3 totals 16 residues. This CDR3 reads CASSHPGTGTNQPQHF. CDR3 DNA sequence: TGTGCCAGCAGCCACCCCGGGACAGGGACCAATCAGCCCCAGCATTTT.

The chain carries TRBV5-4 and TRBJ1-2, with D perhaps matching TRBD1 (6 bases). Germline V gives CDR1 SGHNT, CDR2 YYREEE (reference sequence). V shed 4 bases and J shed 5 bases, with 9 bases lying between them. The CDR3 is 12 amino acids. The CDR3 region has the DNA TGTGCCAGCAGCCCGCAGGGGTATGGCTACACCTTC. Protein product: CASSPQGYGYTF.

The chain links TRBV4-3 to TRBJ2-7; a possible D gene is TRBD2 (5 bases). Deletions cut 0 bases from V and 3 bases from J, with 15 bases between. The CDR3 sequence is 16 residues long. CDR1 is LGHNA and CDR2 is YSLEER in the germline V gene. The DNA of the CDR3 is TGCGCCAGCAGCCAAGATCGGGGAGTCAGTAACTACGAGCAGTACTTC. Protein: CASSQDRGVSNYEQYF.

The chain combines TRBV9 with TRBJ2-3; 9 bases match TRBD2. This CDR3 has 19 amino acids. Per the germline V gene, CDR1 is SGDLS and CDR2 is YYNGEE. With 1 base clipped from V and 2 bases from J, the junction kept 14 bases outside the gene matches. The CDR3 loop is CASSVTGGGLAPVTDTQYF. The CDR3 DNA reads TGTGCCAGCAGCGTAACTGGGGGGGGACTAGCACCCGTCACAGATACGCAGTATTTT.

The V and J genes are TRBV7-3 and TRBJ2-1; TRBD2 might be the D (6 bases). This CDR3 is 13 amino acids long. The V and J ends lost 6 bases and 4 bases respectively, with 10 bases between them. The germline gives CDR1 SGHTA, CDR2 FQGTGA. CDR3: CASSSTSYNEQFF. CDR3 nucleotide sequence: TGTGCCAGCAGTTCGACTAGTTACAATGAGCAGTTCTTC.

J is TRBJ2-2 and V is TRBV29-1, with 7 bases aligning to TRBD1. This CDR3 is 14 amino acids long. Trimming removed 4 bases from V and 4 bases from J; junction bases left unmatched: 6. Germline CDR1 SQVTM, CDR2 ANQGSEA. The DNA for the CDR3 is TGCAGCGTTGGTACGGCAGGGGGCACCGGGGAGCTGTTTTTT. Amino acid sequence: CSVGTAGGTGELFF.